This T cell receptor (beta chain) was found in a study of T cells after yellow fever vaccination. The CDR3 spans 14 residues. Per the germline V gene, CDR1 is DFQATT and CDR2 is SNEGSKA (reference sequence). Trimming removed 0 bases at V and 9 bases at J, with 15 bases between. TCRdb used MiXCR to reprocess the 5' RACE reads, holding one entry per CDR3 protein. Among some 500,000 distinct CDR3 sequences listed, approximately 12% were seen once. The receptor's source is a man aged 25-45 years who received the YFV17D yellow fever vaccine. Source: PBMCs, taken on the day of the yellow fever booster vaccination. V usage is TRBV20-1 and J usage is TRBJ2-1; D gene uncertain. The CDR3 region has the DNA TGCAGTGCTAGAGAAGTGGTCAGCTCCAGTGAGCAGTTCTTC. Its protein is CSAREVVSSSEQFF.